This T cell receptor beta chain derives from a study of T cell responses to AZD1222 COVID-19 vaccine. Per the germline V gene, CDR1 is SNHLY and CDR2 is FYNNEI. There are 16 residues in the CDR3. Germline trimming cut 6 bases from V and 8 bases from J; bases unmatched to any gene: 14. The data were produced by immunoSEQ multiplex PCR, yet TCRdb's version contains in-frame clones alone and is incomplete. The data contain more than 120,000 clones, roughly 86% of them singletons. The receptor's source is an adult who received the MenACWY meningococcal vaccine as a control. The material was peripheral blood, obtained 28 days after the second dose of the MenACWY control vaccine. The chain couples TRBV2 to TRBJ2-2, with 8 bases matching TRBD2. The CDR3 DNA reads TGTGCCAGCAGCGACCCGGGACTAGGGGACGATGGGGAGCTGTTTTTT. Residues: CASSDPGLGDDGELFF.